This record covers a single T cell receptor beta chain. The antigen remains unidentified. CD45RO+ cells were combined with CCR7-negative CD45RA+ TemRA cells to form CD8 memory. This entry comes from a study of shared clonotypes between healthy human individuals. Using approximately 200 ng DNA, some 30,000 T cell genomes, the sorted-subset replicate PCRs were run. The method was immunoSEQ multiplex PCR; TCRdb's version includes in-frame clones alone and lacks a portion of them. The repertoire consists of over 300,000 clones, with roughly 84% occurring once and the leading ten covering 15% to 20%. Trimming removed 3 bases at V and 4 bases at J, with 15 bases between. The germline V gene has CDR1 SGDLS and CDR2 YYNGEE. This CDR3 is built from 15 residues. Study-level findings and limits: In this cohort, only blood was sampled, and tissue repertoires likely differ. Large sequencing depth failed to make sorted-subset sequencing complete, rarefaction showed.

V is TRBV9 and J is TRBJ2-3; weak D call: TRBD1 (6 bases). What was sequenced was memory CD8+ T cells sorted from blood. The subset was: CD45RO+ cells pooled with CCR7-negative TemRA cells. The receptor's source is a man in his late teens or twenties in good health. The CDR3 sequence is CASSDRQDGSDTQYF. The CDR3 nucleotides are TGTGCCAGCAGCGACAGACAGGATGGGTCAGATACGCAGTATTTT.